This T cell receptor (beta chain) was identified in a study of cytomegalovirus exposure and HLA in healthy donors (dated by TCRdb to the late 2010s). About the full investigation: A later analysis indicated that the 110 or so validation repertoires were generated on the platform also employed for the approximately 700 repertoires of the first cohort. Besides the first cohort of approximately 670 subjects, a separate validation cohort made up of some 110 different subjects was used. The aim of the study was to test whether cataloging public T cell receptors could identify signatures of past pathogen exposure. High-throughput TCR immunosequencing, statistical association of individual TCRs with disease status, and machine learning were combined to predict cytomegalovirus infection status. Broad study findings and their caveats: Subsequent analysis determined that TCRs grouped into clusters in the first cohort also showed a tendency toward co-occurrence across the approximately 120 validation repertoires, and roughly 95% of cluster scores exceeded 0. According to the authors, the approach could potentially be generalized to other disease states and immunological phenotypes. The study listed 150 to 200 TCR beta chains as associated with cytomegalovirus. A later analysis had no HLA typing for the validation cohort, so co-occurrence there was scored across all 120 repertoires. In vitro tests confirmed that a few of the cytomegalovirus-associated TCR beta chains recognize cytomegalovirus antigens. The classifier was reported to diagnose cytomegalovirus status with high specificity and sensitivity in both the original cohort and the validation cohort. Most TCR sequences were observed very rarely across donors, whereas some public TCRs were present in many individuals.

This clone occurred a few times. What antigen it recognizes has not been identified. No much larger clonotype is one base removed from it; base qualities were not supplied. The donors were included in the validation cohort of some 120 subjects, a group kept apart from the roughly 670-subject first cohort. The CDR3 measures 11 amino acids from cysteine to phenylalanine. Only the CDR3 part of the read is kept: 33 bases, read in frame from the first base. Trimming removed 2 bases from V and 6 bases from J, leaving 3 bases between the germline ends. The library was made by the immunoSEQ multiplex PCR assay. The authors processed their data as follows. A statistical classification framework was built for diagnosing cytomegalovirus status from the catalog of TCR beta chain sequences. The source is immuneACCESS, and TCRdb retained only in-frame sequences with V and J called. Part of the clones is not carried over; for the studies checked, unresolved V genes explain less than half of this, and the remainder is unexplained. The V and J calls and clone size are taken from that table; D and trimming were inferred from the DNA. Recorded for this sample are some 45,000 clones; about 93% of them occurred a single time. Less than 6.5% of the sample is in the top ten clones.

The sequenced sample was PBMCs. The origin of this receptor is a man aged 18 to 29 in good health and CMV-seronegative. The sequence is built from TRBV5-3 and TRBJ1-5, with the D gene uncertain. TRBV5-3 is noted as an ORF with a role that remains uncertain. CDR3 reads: CARSFSQPQHF. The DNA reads TGTGCCAGAAGCTTTAGTCAGCCCCAGCATTTT.